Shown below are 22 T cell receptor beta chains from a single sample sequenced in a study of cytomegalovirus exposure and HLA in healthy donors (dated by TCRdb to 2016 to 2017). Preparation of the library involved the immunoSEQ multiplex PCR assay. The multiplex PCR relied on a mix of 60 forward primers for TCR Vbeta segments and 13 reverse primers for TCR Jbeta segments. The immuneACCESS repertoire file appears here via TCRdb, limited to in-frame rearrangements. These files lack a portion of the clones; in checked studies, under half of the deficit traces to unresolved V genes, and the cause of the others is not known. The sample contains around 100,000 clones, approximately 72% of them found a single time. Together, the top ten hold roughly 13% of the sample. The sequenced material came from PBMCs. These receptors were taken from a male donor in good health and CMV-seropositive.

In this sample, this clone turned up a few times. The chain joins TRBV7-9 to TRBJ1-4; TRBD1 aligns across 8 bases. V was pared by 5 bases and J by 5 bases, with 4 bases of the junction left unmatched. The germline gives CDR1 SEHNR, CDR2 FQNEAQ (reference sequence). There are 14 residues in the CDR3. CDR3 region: CASSRGQDNEKLFF. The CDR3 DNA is TGTGCCAGCAGCCGGGGACAGGACAATGAAAAACTGTTTTTT. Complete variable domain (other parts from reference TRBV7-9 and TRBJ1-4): DTGVSQNPRHKITKRGQNVTFRCDPISEHNRLYWYRQTLGQGPEFLTYFQNEAQLEKSRLLSDRFSAERPKGSFSTLEIQRTEQGDSAMYLCASSRGQDNEKLFFGSGTQLSVL.

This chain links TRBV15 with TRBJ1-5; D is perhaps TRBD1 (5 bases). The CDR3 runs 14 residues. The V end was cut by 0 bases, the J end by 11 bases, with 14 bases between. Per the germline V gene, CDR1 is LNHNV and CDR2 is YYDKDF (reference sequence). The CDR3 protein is CATSRDRGGRAQHF. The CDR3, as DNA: TGTGCCACCAGCAGAGATCGGGGGGGAAGAGCCCAGCATTTT.

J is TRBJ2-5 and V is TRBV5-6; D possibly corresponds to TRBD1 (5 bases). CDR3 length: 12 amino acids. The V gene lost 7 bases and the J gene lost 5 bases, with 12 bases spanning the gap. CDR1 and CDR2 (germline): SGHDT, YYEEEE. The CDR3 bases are TGTGCCAGCGGGGCTGCCGGGGAGACCCAGTACTTC. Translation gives CASGAAGETQYF.

The DNA of the CDR3 is TGTGCCAGCAGCCAGGGTTTTTTGACAGGGGCAGACAATGAGCAGTTCTTC. Amino acid sequence: CASSQGFLTGADNEQFF. The V and J genes are TRBV4-2 and TRBJ2-1; 8 bases are a match to TRBD1. CDR3 length equals 17 residues. The germline V gene has CDR1 LGHNA and CDR2 YNFKEQ. V dropped 3 bases and J dropped 5; count of bases not matched to a gene: 12.

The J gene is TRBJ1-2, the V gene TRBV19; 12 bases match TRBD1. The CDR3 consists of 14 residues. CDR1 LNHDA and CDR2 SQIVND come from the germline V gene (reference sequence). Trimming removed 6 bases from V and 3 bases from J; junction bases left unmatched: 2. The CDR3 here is CASRGTGGYYGYTF. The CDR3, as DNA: TGTGCCAGTAGGGGGACAGGGGGCTACTATGGCTACACCTTC.

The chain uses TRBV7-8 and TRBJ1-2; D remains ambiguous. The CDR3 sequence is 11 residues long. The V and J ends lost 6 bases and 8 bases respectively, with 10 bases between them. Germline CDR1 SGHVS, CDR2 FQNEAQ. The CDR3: CASSIGRGYTF. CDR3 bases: TGTGCCAGCAGTATTGGCCGCGGCTACACCTTC. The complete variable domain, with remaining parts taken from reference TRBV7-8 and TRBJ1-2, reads GAGVSQSPRYKVAKRGQDVALRCDPISGHVSLFWYQQALGQGPEFLTYFQNEAQLDKSGLPSDRFFAERPEGSVSTLKIQRTQQEDSAVYLCASSIGRGYTFGSGTRLTVV.

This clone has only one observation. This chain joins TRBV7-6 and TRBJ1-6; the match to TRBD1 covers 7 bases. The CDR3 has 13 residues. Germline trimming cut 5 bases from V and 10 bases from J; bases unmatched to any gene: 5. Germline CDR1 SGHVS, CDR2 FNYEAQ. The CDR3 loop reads CASSPDRDSPLHF. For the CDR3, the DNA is TGTGCCAGCAGCCCCGACAGGGACTCACCCCTCCACTTT.

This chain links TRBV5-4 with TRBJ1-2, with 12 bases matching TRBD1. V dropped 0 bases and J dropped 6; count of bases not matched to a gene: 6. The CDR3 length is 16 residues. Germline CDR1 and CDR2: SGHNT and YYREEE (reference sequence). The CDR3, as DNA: TGTGCCAGCAGCTTGGCCATTGGGACAGGGGGCAATGGCTACACCTTC. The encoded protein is CASSLAIGTGGNGYTF.

CDR3 in DNA: TGTGCCAGCGGGCGGGACAGTGTCACTGAAGCTTTCTTT. Translation gives CASGRDSVTEAFF. V gene TRBV2 combines with J gene TRBJ1-1, with 7 bases that match TRBD1. V shed 8 bases and J 4 bases; nucleotides not matched to a gene: 7. The CDR3 is 13 amino acids. Germline-derived CDR1 and CDR2 are SNHLY and FYNNEI.

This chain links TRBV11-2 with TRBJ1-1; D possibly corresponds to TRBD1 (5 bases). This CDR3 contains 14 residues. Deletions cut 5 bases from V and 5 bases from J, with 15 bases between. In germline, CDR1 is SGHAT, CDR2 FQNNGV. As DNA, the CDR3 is TGTGCCAGCAGCCCCAGGGCTTCAAGGACTGAAGCTTTCTTT. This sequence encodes CASSPRASRTEAFF.

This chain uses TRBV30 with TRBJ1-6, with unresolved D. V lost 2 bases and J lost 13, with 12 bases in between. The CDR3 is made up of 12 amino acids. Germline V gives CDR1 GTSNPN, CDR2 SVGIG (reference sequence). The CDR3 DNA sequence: TGTGCCTGGAGTCTTACAGCCAGCCCCCTCCACTTT. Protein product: CAWSLTASPLHF.

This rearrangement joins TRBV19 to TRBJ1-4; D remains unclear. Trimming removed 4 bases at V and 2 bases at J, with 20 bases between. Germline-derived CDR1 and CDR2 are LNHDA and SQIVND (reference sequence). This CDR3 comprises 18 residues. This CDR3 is CASSSPWFSGTTNEKLFF. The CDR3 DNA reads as TGTGCCAGTAGTAGTCCGTGGTTTTCGGGAACTACTAATGAAAAACTGTTTTTT. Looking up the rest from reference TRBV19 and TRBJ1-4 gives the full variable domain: DGGITQSPKYLFRKEGQNVTLSCEQNLNHDAMYWYRQDPGQGLRLIYYSQIVNDFQKGDIAEGYSVSREKKESFPLTVTSAQKNPTAFYLCASSSPWFSGTTNEKLFFGSGTQLSVL.

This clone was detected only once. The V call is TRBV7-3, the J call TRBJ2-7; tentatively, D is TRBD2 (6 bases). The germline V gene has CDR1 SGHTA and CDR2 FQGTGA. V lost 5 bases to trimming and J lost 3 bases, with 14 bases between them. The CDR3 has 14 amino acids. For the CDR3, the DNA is TGTGCCAGCAGCCGAAATGGGGGGTTCTACGAGCAGTACTTC. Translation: CASSRNGGFYEQYF.

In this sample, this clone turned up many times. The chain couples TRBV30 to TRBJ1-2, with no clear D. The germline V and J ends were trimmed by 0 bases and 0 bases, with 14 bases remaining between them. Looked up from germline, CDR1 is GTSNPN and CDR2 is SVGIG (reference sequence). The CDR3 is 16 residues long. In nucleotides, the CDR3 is TGTGCCTGGAGTGTATTCGGGTTACGTACTAACTATGGCTACACCTTC. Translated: CAWSVFGLRTNYGYTF.

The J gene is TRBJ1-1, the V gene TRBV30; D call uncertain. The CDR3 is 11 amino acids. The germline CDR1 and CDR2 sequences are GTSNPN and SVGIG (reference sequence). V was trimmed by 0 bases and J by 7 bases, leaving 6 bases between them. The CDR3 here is CAWSVINEAFF. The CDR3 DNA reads TGTGCCTGGAGTGTAATAAATGAAGCTTTCTTT.

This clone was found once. Written as DNA, the CDR3 is TGTGCCAGTAGTATACGGACTAGTATACTACTCGCTAGCACAGATACGCAGTATTTT. Amino acid sequence: CASSIRTSILLASTDTQYF. The V gene is TRBV19, the J gene TRBJ2-3; 7 bases fit TRBD2. This CDR3 contains 19 residues. J lost 0 bases, V lost 2 bases, and 14 bases had no gene match. Germline V gene data show CDR1 as LNHDA and CDR2 as SQIVND (reference sequence).

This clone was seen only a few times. CDR3 bases: TGTGCCAGCAGCTCCGACAGAAACACCATATATTTT. It translates to CASSSDRNTIYF. The genes are TRBV7-3 and TRBJ1-3; D gene ambiguous. The CDR3 has 12 residues. CDR1 is SGHTA, CDR2 FQGTGA, per germline. V lost 4 bases and J 5 bases, leaving 6 bases between the germline ends. The variable domain in full, completed from reference TRBV7-3 and TRBJ1-3, reads GAGVSQTPSNKVTEKGKYVELRCDPISGHTALYWYRQSLGQGPEFLIYFQGTGAADDSGLPNDRFFAVRPEGSVSTLKIQRTERGDSAVYLCASSSDRNTIYFGEGSWLTVV.

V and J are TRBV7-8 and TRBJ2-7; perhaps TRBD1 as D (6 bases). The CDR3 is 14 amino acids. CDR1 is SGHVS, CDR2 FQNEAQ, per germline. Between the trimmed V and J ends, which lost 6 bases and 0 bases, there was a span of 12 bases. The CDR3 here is CASRKGDVSYEQYF. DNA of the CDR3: TGTGCCAGCAGGAAGGGGGACGTCTCCTACGAGCAGTACTTC.

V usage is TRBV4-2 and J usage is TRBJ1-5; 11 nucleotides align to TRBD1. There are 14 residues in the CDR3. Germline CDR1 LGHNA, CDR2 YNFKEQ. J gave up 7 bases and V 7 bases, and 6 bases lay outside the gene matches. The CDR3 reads CASTRDRGDQPQHF. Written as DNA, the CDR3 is TGTGCCAGCACCCGGGACAGGGGGGACCAGCCCCAGCATTTT.

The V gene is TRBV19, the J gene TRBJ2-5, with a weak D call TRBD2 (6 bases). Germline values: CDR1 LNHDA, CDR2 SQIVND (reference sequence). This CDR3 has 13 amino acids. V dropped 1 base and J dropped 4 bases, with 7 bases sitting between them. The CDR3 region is CASSIVEGETQYF. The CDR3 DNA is TGTGCCAGTAGTATAGTGGAGGGAGAGACCCAGTACTTC.

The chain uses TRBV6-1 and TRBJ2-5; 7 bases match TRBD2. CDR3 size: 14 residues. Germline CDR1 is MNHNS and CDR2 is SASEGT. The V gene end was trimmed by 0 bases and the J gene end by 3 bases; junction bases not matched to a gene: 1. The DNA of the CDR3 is TGTGCCAGCAGTGAAGCGGGGGGGGAAGAGACCCAGTACTTC. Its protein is CASSEAGGEETQYF.

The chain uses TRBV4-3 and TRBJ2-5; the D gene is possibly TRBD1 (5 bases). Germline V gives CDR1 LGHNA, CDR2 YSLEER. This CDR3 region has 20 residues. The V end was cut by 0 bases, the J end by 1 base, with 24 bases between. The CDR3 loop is CASSQDLAAATGRAQETQYF. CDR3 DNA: TGCGCCAGCAGCCAAGATCTGGCCGCGGCCACCGGCAGGGCCCAAGAGACCCAGTACTTC.